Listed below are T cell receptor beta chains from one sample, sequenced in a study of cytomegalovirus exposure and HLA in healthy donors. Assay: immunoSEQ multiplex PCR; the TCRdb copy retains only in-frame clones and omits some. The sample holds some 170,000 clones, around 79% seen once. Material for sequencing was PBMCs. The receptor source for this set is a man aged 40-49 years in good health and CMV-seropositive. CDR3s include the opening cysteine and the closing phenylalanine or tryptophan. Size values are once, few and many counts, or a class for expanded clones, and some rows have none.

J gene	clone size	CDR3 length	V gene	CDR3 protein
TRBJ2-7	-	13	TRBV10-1	CASSPGTVERQYF
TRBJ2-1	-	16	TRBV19	CASSIKGTGPPGEQFF
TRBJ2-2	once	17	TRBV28	CASSFPRKRQFKGELFF
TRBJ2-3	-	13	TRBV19	CASSTSLADTQYF
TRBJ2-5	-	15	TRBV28	CASSQRQGLQETQYF
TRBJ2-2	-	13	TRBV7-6	CASSLARDGELFF
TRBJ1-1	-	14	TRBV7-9	CASSPDGGRAEAFF
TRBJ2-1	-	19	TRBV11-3	CASSFNRGSYSSSYNEQFF
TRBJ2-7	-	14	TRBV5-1	CASSTYRDSYEQYF
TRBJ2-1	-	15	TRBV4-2	CASRRPGQAYNEQFF
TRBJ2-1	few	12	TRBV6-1	CASSWGRGEQFF
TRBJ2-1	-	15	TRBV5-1	CASTPGQRTYNEQFF
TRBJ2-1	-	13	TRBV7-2	CASSGLPYNEQFF
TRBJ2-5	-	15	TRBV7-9	CASSTGLAGVETQYF
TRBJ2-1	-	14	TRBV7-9	CASTSEGPTKVQFF
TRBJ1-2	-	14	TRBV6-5	CASRTFRVTNGYTF
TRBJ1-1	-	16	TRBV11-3	CASSGRTGGARTEAFF
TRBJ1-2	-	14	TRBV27	CASSTHRGSYGYTF
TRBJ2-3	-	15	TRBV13	CASSSIDGMADTQYF
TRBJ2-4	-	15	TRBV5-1	CASSLMSAGADSQYF
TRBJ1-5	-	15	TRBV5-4	CASSSGTGRQGPQHF
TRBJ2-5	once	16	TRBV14	CASSKTSGRHQETQYF
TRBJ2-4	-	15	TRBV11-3	CASSLSQAVGNIQYF
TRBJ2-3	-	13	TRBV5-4	CASSPAGTDTQYF